The rows below give T cell receptor beta chains drawn from one sample of a study of control samples from healthy donors and cancer patients. The data were produced by immunoSEQ multiplex PCR, yet TCRdb's version contains in-frame clones alone and is incomplete. The sample has 110,000 to 150,000 clones; 89% are singletons. The specimen sequenced was blood. The origin of the receptors is a man aged 25 to 40 in good health. Each CDR3 is given with its conserved first and last residue. Fields, in order: clone size, D gene, V gene, J gene, CDR3 DNA, CDR3 protein. The D gene is left open where the match is weak. Where a row states a size, it is once, few, many or the class of an expanded clone; other rows omit it.

>-|-|TRBV30|TRBJ1-6
TGTGCCTGGAGTGTGACGGTCTACCTTAATTCACCCCTCCACTTT
CAWSVTVYLNSPLHF
>-|TRBD2|TRBV5-6|TRBJ2-3
TGTGCCAGCAGCCCTAGCGGGGGGCATCCAGATACGCAGTATTTT
CASSPSGGHPDTQYF
>once|-|TRBV11-3|TRBJ2-7
TGTGCCAGCAGCTTTACGTCGACAGTCTATCCCTACGAGCAGTACTTC
CASSFTSTVYPYEQYF
>once|-|TRBV19|TRBJ1-6
TGTGCCAGTAGTATCCTTATGAGCAATTCACCCCTCCACTTT
CASSILMSNSPLHF
>once|TRBD2|TRBV6-5|TRBJ2-3
TGTGCCAGCAGAAGACTAGCGGGCACAGTCCATACGCAGTATTTT
CASRRLAGTVHTQYF
>-|TRBD2|TRBV2|TRBJ2-7
TGTGCCAGCAGGGTTCGCGGGGGGCCCTCCGAGCAGTACTTC
CASRVRGGPSEQYF
>-|TRBD1|TRBV30|TRBJ2-5
TGTGCCTGGAGTGTAGAGGGGGCTCTAGGAGAGACCCAGTACTTC
CAWSVEGALGETQYF
>-|-|TRBV11-2|TRBJ2-7
TGTGCCAGCAGCCCACTTAACCGGATGGGGACCTACGAGCAGTACTTC
CASSPLNRMGTYEQYF
>-|TRBD2|TRBV5-1|TRBJ2-3
TGCGCCAGCAGCTGGGCGGGGGGCGCAAGCACAGATACGCAGTATTTT
CASSWAGGASTDTQYF
>-|TRBD2|TRBV6-2/TRBV6-3|TRBJ2-1
TGTGCCAGCAGTACGGGACTAGCGGGAGGTGTTGAGCAGTTCTTC
CASSTGLAGGVEQFF
>-|-|TRBV30|TRBJ1-4
TGTGCCTGGAGTGGTTCGGGGGGGTTCGGCGGAAAACTGTTTTTT
CAWSGSGGFGGKLFF
>-|-|TRBV10-3|TRBJ2-3
TGTGCCATCAGTGAGTCTGGGGTGCAGGCAGATACGCAGTATTTT
CAISESGVQADTQYF
>-|-|TRBV6-6|TRBJ1-2
TGTGCCAGCAGTCCACGAGGTCCCGAGGCCCAATTGGGCTATGGCTACACCTTC
CASSPRGPEAQLGYGYTF
>-|TRBD2|TRBV9|TRBJ2-1
TGTGCCAGCAGCGCGACTAGCGGGAGTTTCGGTGAGCAGTTCTTC
CASSATSGSFGEQFF
>-|TRBD1|TRBV3-1/TRBV3-2|TRBJ2-7
TGTGCCAGCAGCCAAGGTCCTCGGACAGGGTCCTACGAGCAGTACTTC
CASSQGPRTGSYEQYF
>-|TRBD2|TRBV6-4|TRBJ2-3
TGTGCCAGCAGCCCCGGGACTAGCAGCACAGATACGCAGTATTTT
CASSPGTSSTDTQYF
>once|-|TRBV4-1|TRBJ2-6
TGCGCCAGCAGCCAAGAATTGTCTGGGGCCAACGTCCTGACTTTC
CASSQELSGANVLTF
>few|-|TRBV4-2|TRBJ1-1
TGTGCCAGCAGCCAGGGGCGAGGGAACACTGAAGCTTTCTTT
CASSQGRGNTEAFF
>-|TRBD1|TRBV5-4|TRBJ2-7
TGTGCCAGCAGCTTGCGACAGGGGCCTTACGAGCAGTACTTC
CASSLRQGPYEQYF
>-|-|TRBV12-3/TRBV12-4|TRBJ2-3
TGTGCCAGCAGGACGGACACAGATACGCAGTATTTT
CASRTDTDTQYF
>-|-|TRBV5-1|TRBJ1-3
TGCGCCAGCAGCTCCGGGACGACTGGAAACACCATATATTTT
CASSSGTTGNTIYF
>-|-|TRBV24-1|TRBJ1-1
TGTGCCACCAGTGATGACTGGAACACTGAAGCTTTCTTT
CATSDDWNTEAFF
>-|-|TRBV12-5|TRBJ2-5
TGTGCTAGTGGTTTGGAACTCGGGACCCAGTACTTC
CASGLELGTQYF
>-|-|TRBV27|TRBJ1-6
TGTGCCAGCAGTTTATCAAGCCAGCGTAGCTCCTATAATTCACCCCTCCACTTT
CASSLSSQRSSYNSPLHF
>-|-|TRBV2|TRBJ2-7
TGTGCCAGCAAGGGGGGCAACCCCGTGACCTACGAGCAGTACTTC
CASKGGNPVTYEQYF
>once|-|TRBV7-9|TRBJ2-3
TGTGCCAGCAGCTTAGAGGCGGGGAGCACAGATACGCAGTATTTT
CASSLEAGSTDTQYF
>-|-|TRBV9|TRBJ2-1
TGTGCCAGCAGCGTTTCCGGGGTGGTGAATTACAATGAGCAGTTCTTC
CASSVSGVVNYNEQFF
>once|-|TRBV27|TRBJ1-3
TGTGCCAGCAGTTTAAGGGCGTACGGAAACACCATATATTTT
CASSLRAYGNTIYF
>-|TRBD2|TRBV7-3|TRBJ2-1
TGTGCCAGCAGCCCTTTAGCGGGAGTCCCCAATGAGCAGTTCTTC
CASSPLAGVPNEQFF
>-|-|TRBV7-8|TRBJ2-2
TGTGCCAGCAGCCTGTACACTCGCGGCACCGGGGAGCTGTTTTTT
CASSLYTRGTGELFF
>-|-|TRBV7-8|TRBJ2-5
TGTGCCAGCAGCTTAGGGGCAGAAGAGACCCAGTACTTC
CASSLGAEETQYF
>-|-|TRBV12-3/TRBV12-4|TRBJ2-3
TGTGCCAGCAGCGGAACAGGGTGGGGTACGCAGTATTTT
CASSGTGWGTQYF
>-|-|TRBV4-3|TRBJ1-1
TGCGCCAGCAGCCAAGGGGCGAACACTGAAGCTTTCTTT
CASSQGANTEAFF
>once|TRBD2|TRBV18|TRBJ2-7
TGTGCCAGCTCACAAAGCGGGGCCTCCTACGAGCAGTACTTC
CASSQSGASYEQYF
>once|TRBD1|TRBV4-1|TRBJ1-5
TGCGCCAGCAGCCAAAGGACAGGACTTAGCAATCAGCCCCAGCATTTT
CASSQRTGLSNQPQHF
>few|-|TRBV10-3|TRBJ2-7
TGTGCCATCAGTGGGCCAGGGACGTACGAGCAGTACTTC
CAISGPGTYEQYF
>-|TRBD2|TRBV2|TRBJ2-7
TGTGCCAGCAGTGAAGCGACTAGCGGGACCCTCCGGTGGTTC
CASSEATSGTLRWF
>-|-|TRBV4-3|TRBJ1-6
TGCGCCAGCAGCCAAGTACAGGACTATAATTCACCCCTCCACTTT
CASSQVQDYNSPLHF
>-|TRBD2|TRBV25-1|TRBJ2-7
TGTGCCAGCAGCTTTAGCGGGAGATACGAGCAGTACTTC
CASSFSGRYEQYF
>-|TRBD1|TRBV11-3|TRBJ1-3
TGTGCCAGCAGCCCTATGACAGGGCCCGACTCTGGAAACACCATATATTTT
CASSPMTGPDSGNTIYF
>-|-|TRBV5-4|TRBJ1-1
TGTGCCAGCAGCTTTCCAAATCGGGTGAACACTGAAGCTTTCTTT
CASSFPNRVNTEAFF
>-|TRBD1|TRBV7-9|TRBJ2-7
TGTGCCAGCAGCTCGACGGGACAGGGGAGATTATACGAGCAGTACTTC
CASSSTGQGRLYEQYF
>-|-|TRBV30|TRBJ2-4
TGTGCCTGGAGTGGAGGACAGAAAAACATTCAGTACTTC
CAWSGGQKNIQYF
>once|TRBD2|TRBV24-1|TRBJ2-1
TGTGCCACCAGTGATTTCTTGACTAGCGGGAGGATCGATGAGCAGTTCTTC
CATSDFLTSGRIDEQFF
>-|TRBD1|TRBV13|TRBJ2-7
TGTGCCAGCAGCTTAAGGGGGCTAGGGGCGTACGAGCAGTACTTC
CASSLRGLGAYEQYF